Listed below are T cell receptor beta chains from one sample, sequenced in a study of T-cell reconstitution after alpha-beta-depleted transplantation in children. TCRdb passed the PCR reads through MiXCR, listing each CDR3 protein once. The sample lists 83,000 or so distinct CDR3 sequences, more than 7% occurring once. The sample consisted of PBMCs from the stem cell graft donor, taken from the stem cell graft. The receptors derive from a human donor who donated a stem cell graft to a child with congenital amegakaryocytic thrombocytopenia. Each CDR3 is given with its conserved first and last residue. The D gene is left open where the match is weak. Size tells how often a clone was seen (once, few, many) or the class of an expanded clone, and some rows leave it out.

-	-	TRBV5-1	TRBJ1-3	TGCGCCAGCAGCACCCAGGGGTCCTCTGGAAACACCATATATTTT	CASSTQGSSGNTIYF
-	many	TRBV5-5	TRBJ2-7	TGTGCCAGCAGCCCAGCGACGAGGGCCTACGAGCAGTACTTC	CASSPATRAYEQYF
-	many	TRBV20-1	TRBJ2-1	TGCAGTGCTGTGGTAGCGGCTACCTACAATGAGCAGTTCTTC	CSAVVAATYNEQFF
-	-	TRBV2	TRBJ2-5	TGTGCCAGCACCCTACCGGGAGAACTCATCCAAGAGACCCAGTACTTC	CASTLPGELIQETQYF
TRBD1	many	TRBV20-1	TRBJ2-5	TGCAGTGCTTACGGACAGGGATTACAAGAGACCCAGTACTTC	CSAYGQGLQETQYF
-	many	TRBV9	TRBJ2-3	TGTGCCAGCGCCAGCGACGCCCGCCCTGGGCTGGAAACGCAGTATTTT	CASASDARPGLETQYF
-	many	TRBV5-6	TRBJ1-3	TGTGCCAGCTGTGTTCACGGAAACACCATATATTTT	CASCVHGNTIYF
-	many	TRBV7-6	TRBJ2-5	TGTGCCAGCAGCGACAGGATCGGCCAAGAGACCCAGTACTTC	CASSDRIGQETQYF
-	many	TRBV28	TRBJ2-1	TGTGCCAGCGGGGCTAAGGGGCTAGCCACTACGGGCAATGAGCAGTTCTTC	CASGAKGLATTGNEQFF
-	many	TRBV15	TRBJ2-3	TGTGCCACCAGCAGAGATCTGAAAGACACAGATACGCAGTATTTT	CATSRDLKDTDTQYF
-	many	TRBV25-1	TRBJ2-3	TGTGCCAGCAGTGAATATGAGCCAGATACGCAGTATTTT	CASSEYEPDTQYF
TRBD2	many	TRBV29-1	TRBJ2-1	TGCAGCGTCAAAAGCGGGGGGAGCTCCTACAATGAGCAGTTCTTC	CSVKSGGSSYNEQFF
TRBD2	-	TRBV4-1	TRBJ2-6	TGCGCCAGCAGCCCCCGGCTAGCGGTCTTACCAATTCTGTCTGGGGCCAACGTCCTGACTTTC	CASSPRLAVLPILSGANVLTF
-	few	TRBV18	TRBJ2-1	TGTGCCAGCTCACCCGGCCGATACAATGAGCAGTTCTTC	CASSPGRYNEQFF
TRBD1	many	TRBV24-1	TRBJ1-1	TGTGCCACCAGGGACAGGGCGAACACTGAAGCTTTCTTT	CATRDRANTEAFF
-	once	TRBV5-1	TRBJ1-5	TGCGCCAGCAGCTTAGCGGAGGGTGGTCAGCCCCAGCATTTT	CASSLAEGGQPQHF
-	many	TRBV6-5	TRBJ2-2	TGTGCCAGCAGTTACGGGCAGGTTGGCGGGGAGCTGTTTTTT	CASSYGQVGGELFF
-	-	TRBV7-6	TRBJ2-1	TGTGCCAGCAGCTTACTTCAGGGGTCTTTGAATGAGCAGTTCTTC	CASSLLQGSLNEQFF
-	-	TRBV11-2	TRBJ2-2	TGTGCCAGCAGCTTTGTGGGGGGAGCACCCGGGGAGCTGTTTTTT	CASSFVGGAPGELFF
-	many	TRBV9	TRBJ1-6	TGTGCCAGCAGCCCCCCAGGACACCCTAATAATTCACCCCTCCACTTT	CASSPPGHPNNSPLHF
TRBD1	-	TRBV7-9	TRBJ1-1	TGTGCCAGCAGCCCCCAAGACAGGGGGGTGAACACTGAAGCTTTCTTT	CASSPQDRGVNTEAFF
-	many	TRBV6-5	TRBJ2-7	TGTGCCAGCACCCCTGGTTATACAGAGGGGCTCTACGAGCAGTACTTC	CASTPGYTEGLYEQYF
-	many	TRBV7-2	TRBJ1-1	TGTGCCAGCAGCTTTGGGCCAGTGAACACTGAAGCTTTCTTT	CASSFGPVNTEAFF
-	many	TRBV7-2	TRBJ2-5	TGTGCCAGCAGCCTGGGACTCAGGCAAGAAGAGACCCAGTACTTC	CASSLGLRQEETQYF
-	many	TRBV6-6	TRBJ2-2	TGTGCCAGCAGTTACGCGACTGACGGCGGGGAGCTGTTTTTT	CASSYATDGGELFF
-	few	TRBV15	TRBJ1-5	TGTGCCACCAGCAGAGGGGGGGTCACGCCCCAGCATTTT	CATSRGGVTPQHF
-	-	TRBV7-8	TRBJ1-1	TGTGCCAGCAGCTTTAAACAGGCGAACACTGAAGCTTTCTTT	CASSFKQANTEAFF
-	many	TRBV5-1	TRBJ1-1	TGCGCCAGCAGCTTCCGGGGCCCCCTTGAAGCTTTCTTT	CASSFRGPLEAFF
-	many	TRBV2	TRBJ1-2	TGTGCCAGCAGCCACGGGTTAGGCTACACCTTC	CASSHGLGYTF
-	many	TRBV28	TRBJ1-5	TGTGCCAGCAGTTTGAGGGTAGGCAATCAGCCCCAGCATTTT	CASSLRVGNQPQHF
-	-	TRBV30	TRBJ1-5	TGTGCCTGGAGACCTGTTGGCCGCAGCAATCAGCCCCAGCATTTT	CAWRPVGRSNQPQHF
-	many	TRBV7-2	TRBJ2-3	TGTGCCAGCAGCTCGACTGGAGGTAGAACAGATACGCAGTATTTT	CASSSTGGRTDTQYF
-	many	TRBV7-9	TRBJ1-4	TGTGCCAGCAGTGACGACTTCCCAACTAATGAAAAACTGTTTTTT	CASSDDFPTNEKLFF
-	many	TRBV12-3/TRBV12-4	TRBJ2-3	TGTGCCAGCAATCTTCTAGGAGATACGCAGTATTTT	CASNLLGDTQYF
TRBD2	-	TRBV7-2	TRBJ2-2	TGTGCCAGCAGCTTAGTTAGCGGGAGGGCCGCCGGGGAGCTGTTTTTT	CASSLVSGRAAGELFF
-	many	TRBV5-1	TRBJ2-2	TGCGCCAGCAGCTTGGTACGGTCATCGAACACCGGGGAGCTGTTTTTT	CASSLVRSSNTGELFF
-	-	TRBV9	TRBJ2-1	TGTGCCAGCAGCGTAGCAGGGGGGGGCGGGGTTGATGAGCAGTTCTTC	CASSVAGGGGVDEQFF
-	many	TRBV30	TRBJ2-7	TGTGCCTGTCTACGGGGTCCCTACGAGCAGTACTTC	CACLRGPYEQYF
-	many	TRBV5-1	TRBJ2-1	TGCGCCAGCAGCTTGTCGGGGTGGGAAGGTGAGCAGTTCTTC	CASSLSGWEGEQFF
-	many	TRBV7-2	TRBJ2-5	TGTGCCAGCAGCTTTTCCCGACCCACAGAGACCCAGTACTTC	CASSFSRPTETQYF
-	many	TRBV7-9	TRBJ2-1	TGTGCCAGCAGCTCTCCCTCGGAGCAGTTCTTC	CASSSPSEQFF
-	many	TRBV5-6	TRBJ2-3	TGTGCCAGCAGCTTCGACGCCACAGATACGCAGTATTTT	CASSFDATDTQYF
-	many	TRBV9	TRBJ2-7	TGTGCCAGCAGCGTAGCTGAGGTCACCGAGCAGTACTTC	CASSVAEVTEQYF
TRBD2	many	TRBV5-1	TRBJ2-1	TGCGCCAGCAGCTTTCAGCTAGCGGGGAGGAATGAGCAGTTCTTC	CASSFQLAGRNEQFF
TRBD1	many	TRBV5-1	TRBJ1-1	TGCGCCAGCAGGGTACAGGGGACCCGAGGCACTGAAGCTTTCTTT	CASRVQGTRGTEAFF
-	-	TRBV20-1	TRBJ2-5	TGCAGTGCTAGAGCGGAGGGGAGGGAGACCCAGTACTTC	CSARAEGRETQYF
-	many	TRBV7-2	TRBJ1-3	TGTGCCAGCAGCTTCCCAGGGGCCTACAGGGGAAACACCATATATTTT	CASSFPGAYRGNTIYF
-	many	TRBV5-1	TRBJ2-1	TGCGCCAGCAGCTTGGCCCAGGGAACCTACAATGAGCAGTTCTTC	CASSLAQGTYNEQFF
TRBD2	-	TRBV20-1	TRBJ2-3	TGCAGTGCTAGCGAAGCTAGCGGGGCCGGGGATACGCAGTATTTT	CSASEASGAGDTQYF
TRBD2	many	TRBV27	TRBJ2-1	TGTGCCAGCAGACCTAGCGGGAGGGGAGCCTACAATGAGCAGTTCTTC	CASRPSGRGAYNEQFF
-	many	TRBV4-3	TRBJ2-1	TGCGCCAGCAGCCAAGATTCCGAGGCTACCTACAATGAGCAGTTCTTC	CASSQDSEATYNEQFF
-	many	TRBV20-1	TRBJ2-1	TGCAGTGCTAGCCCGGACAGTTGGGACAATGAGCAGTTCTTC	CSASPDSWDNEQFF
-	few	TRBV12-3/TRBV12-4	TRBJ2-7	TGTGCCAGCAGTGAAGACAGATCCTACGAGCAGTACTTC	CASSEDRSYEQYF
TRBD2	many	TRBV18	TRBJ2-1	TGTGCCAGCTCACCGGGACTAGCGGGAGATGAGCAGTTCTTC	CASSPGLAGDEQFF
TRBD1	many	TRBV7-8	TRBJ1-5	TGTGCCAGCAGCTTGACAGGGAACCCGCCCCAGCATTTT	CASSLTGNPPQHF
TRBD1	many	TRBV24-1	TRBJ2-5	TGTGCCACCAGTGATAGGGACAGGGGTCAGGAGACCCAGTACTTC	CATSDRDRGQETQYF